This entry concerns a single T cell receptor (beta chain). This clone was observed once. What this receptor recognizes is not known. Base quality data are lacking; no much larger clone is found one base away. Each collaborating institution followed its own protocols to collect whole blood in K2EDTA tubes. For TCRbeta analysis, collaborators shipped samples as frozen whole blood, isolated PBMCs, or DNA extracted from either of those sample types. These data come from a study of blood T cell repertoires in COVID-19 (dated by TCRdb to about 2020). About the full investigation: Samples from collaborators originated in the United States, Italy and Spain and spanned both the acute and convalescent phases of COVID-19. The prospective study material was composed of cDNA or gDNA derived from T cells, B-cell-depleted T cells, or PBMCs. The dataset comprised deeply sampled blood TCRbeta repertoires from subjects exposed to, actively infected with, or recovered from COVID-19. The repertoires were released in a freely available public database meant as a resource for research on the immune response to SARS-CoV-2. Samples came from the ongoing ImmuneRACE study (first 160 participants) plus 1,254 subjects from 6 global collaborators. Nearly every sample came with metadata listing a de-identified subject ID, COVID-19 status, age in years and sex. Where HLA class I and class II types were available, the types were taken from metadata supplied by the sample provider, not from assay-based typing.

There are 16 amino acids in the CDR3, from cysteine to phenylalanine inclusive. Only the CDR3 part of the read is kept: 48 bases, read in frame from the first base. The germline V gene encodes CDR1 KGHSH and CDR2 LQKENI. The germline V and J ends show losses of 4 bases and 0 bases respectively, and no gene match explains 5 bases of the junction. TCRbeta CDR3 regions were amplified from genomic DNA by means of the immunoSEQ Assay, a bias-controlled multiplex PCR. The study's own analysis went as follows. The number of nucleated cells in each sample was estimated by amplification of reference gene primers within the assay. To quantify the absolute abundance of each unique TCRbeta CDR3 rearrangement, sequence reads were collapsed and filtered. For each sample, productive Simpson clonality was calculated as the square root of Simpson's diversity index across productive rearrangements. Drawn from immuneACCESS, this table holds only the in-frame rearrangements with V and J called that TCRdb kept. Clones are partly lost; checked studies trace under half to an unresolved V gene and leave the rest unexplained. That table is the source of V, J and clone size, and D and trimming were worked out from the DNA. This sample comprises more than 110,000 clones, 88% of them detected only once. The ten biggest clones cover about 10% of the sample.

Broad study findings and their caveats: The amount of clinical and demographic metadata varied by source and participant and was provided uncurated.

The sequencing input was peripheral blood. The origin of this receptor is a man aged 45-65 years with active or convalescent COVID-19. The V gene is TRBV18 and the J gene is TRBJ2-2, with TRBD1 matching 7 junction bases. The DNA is TGTGCCAGCTCACAGGGGGCGTCGGCGAACACCGGGGAGCTGTTTTTT. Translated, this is CASSQGASANTGELFF.